Listed here are 31 T cell receptor beta chains from one sample, sequenced in a study of sequential checkpoint blockade in melanoma. Clones were read by immunoSEQ multiplex PCR, and TCRdb kept only the in-frame ones, dropping some. Counted here are under 7,000 clones, approximately 24% occurring once; the ten biggest clones make up 20% to 25%. As for treatment: randomized to nivolumab then ipilimumab (arm A) or the reverse (arm B). The specimen comprised tumor tissue (inferred from file names), sampled from a patient given nivolumab and ipilimumab in sequence. The origin of the receptors is a human donor with melanoma.

This clone was seen only a few times. V is TRBV6-4 and J is TRBJ1-2; TRBD1 might be the D (5 bases). This CDR3 has 11 residues. Per germline, CDR1 MRHNA and CDR2 SNTAGT. The V end was cut by 5 bases, the J end by 7 bases, with 8 bases between. Here the CDR3 DNA reads TGTGCCAGCAGTTCGCAGGGTGGCTACACCTTC. Translating it yields CASSSQGGYTF.

By sample fraction, this clone is medium-sized (0.01 to 0.1%). V is TRBV11-3 and J is TRBJ2-1, with 8 bases lining up with TRBD2. CDR3 size: 20 residues. Germline values: CDR1 SGHNT, CDR2 YENEEA. V lost 2 bases to trimming and J lost 2 bases; unmatched junction nucleotides: 17. The CDR3 bases are TGTGCCAGCAGCTTAAGGGGGTTGACGGGAGGGGAAGAAACCTACAATGAGCAGTTCTTC. Translating it yields CASSLRGLTGGEETYNEQFF.

This clone is categorized as medium-sized. V and J are TRBV28 and TRBJ2-1, with TRBD2 identical over 14 bases. V dropped 3 bases and J dropped 6; count of bases not matched to a gene: 4. The germline V gene encodes CDR1 MDHEN and CDR2 SYDVKM. The CDR3 is 16 residues long. CDR3 nucleotide sequence: TGTGCCAGCAGTTTGGGAGGGACTAGCGGGAGCAATGAGCAGTTCTTC. Translating gives CASSLGGTSGSNEQFF.

This clone is medium-sized in the sample. The DNA for the CDR3 is TGTGCCAGCAGCGTTTTCTGGGACTTCAGCTCCTACAATGAGCAGTTCTTC. It codes for CASSVFWDFSSYNEQFF. This chain joins TRBV11-3 and TRBJ2-1; a weak D match, TRBD2 (6 bases). The V gene lost 5 bases and the J gene lost 0 bases, with 17 bases spanning the gap. The germline CDR1 and CDR2 sequences are SGHNT and YENEEA. This CDR3 has 17 amino acids. Full variable domain (outside the CDR3, taken from reference TRBV11-3 and TRBJ2-1): EAGVVQSPRYKIIEKKQPVAFWCNPISGHNTLYWYLQNLGQGPELLIRYENEEAVDDSQLPKDRFSAERLKGVDSTLKIQPAELGDSAVYLCASSVFWDFSSYNEQFFGPGTRLTVL.

This clone was seen a few times. V usage is TRBV5-1 and J usage is TRBJ2-1; the match to TRBD2 covers 9 bases. This CDR3 is 15 amino acids long. V shed 3 bases and J 6 bases; nucleotides not matched to a gene: 7. CDR1 and CDR2 from the germline V gene are SGHRS and YFSETQ. CDR3 sequence reads: CASSSTRTSVNEQFF. In DNA form, the CDR3 reads TGCGCCAGCAGCTCAACCCGGACTAGCGTCAATGAGCAGTTCTTC.

The chain has TRBV5-1 and TRBJ2-3; D gene ambiguous. V was pared by 1 base and J by 0 bases, with 12 bases between. The CDR3 is made up of 16 amino acids. CDR1 is SGHRS, CDR2 YFSETQ, per germline. The chain's CDR3 is CASSLRQILSTDTQYF. The CDR3 DNA is TGCGCCAGCAGCTTGCGACAAATACTTAGCACAGATACGCAGTATTTT. Supplemented by reference TRBV5-1 and TRBJ2-3, the full variable domain reads KAGVTQTPRYLIKTRGQQVTLSCSPISGHRSVSWYQQTPGQGLQFLFEYFSETQRNKGNFPGRFSGRQFSNSRSEMNVSTLELGDSALYLCASSLRQILSTDTQYFGPGTRLTVL.

This clone was counted between two and nine times. CDR3 coding DNA: TGTGCCAGCACCACAGCCTGGGGAGAAAAACTGTTTTTT. Amino acids: CASTTAWGEKLFF. This chain uses TRBV6-8 with TRBJ1-4; D gene uncertain. Germline CDR1 and CDR2: MNHGY and SAAAGT. CDR3 length: 13 residues. V lost 7 bases, J lost 8 bases, and 14 bases lay in between.

J is TRBJ2-5 and V is TRBV28; D might be TRBD1 or TRBD2, each matching 5 bases. Trimming removed 3 bases from V and 0 bases from J, with 17 bases in between. The CDR3 spans 17 residues. From germline, CDR1 is MDHEN and CDR2 SYDVKM. CDR3 bases: TGTGCCAGCAGTTTCCCGGGACCTTCTACGTACCAAGAGACCCAGTACTTC. Protein sequence: CASSFPGPSTYQETQYF.

For this clone: Other DNA sequences in the same sample also yield this CDR3. The rearrangement uses TRBV19 and TRBJ2-3; D call uncertain. The germline V and J ends were trimmed by 3 bases and 4 bases, with 8 bases remaining between them. CDR1 and CDR2 (germline): LNHDA, SQIVND (reference sequence). The CDR3 contains 13 residues. The CDR3 DNA is TGTGCCAGTAGTATCGGCTTGGCAGATACGCAGTATTTT. The encoded protein is CASSIGLADTQYF.

The J gene is TRBJ2-7, the V gene TRBV11-3; D may be TRBD1 or TRBD2 (5 bases each). CDR3 length: 15 amino acids. Between the trimmed V and J ends, which lost 5 bases and 5 bases, there was a span of 19 bases. Germline CDR1 and CDR2: SGHNT and YENEEA. Written as DNA, the CDR3 is TGTGCCAGCAGCGCCTACGGGACCCATAATCACGAGCAGTACTTC. As protein: CASSAYGTHNHEQYF.

This chain links TRBV12-2 with TRBJ2-1; the DNA was not used to check the table's D call, TRBD2. TRBV12-2 constitutes a pseudogene. This CDR3 has 15 residues. CDR3 sequence: CATSLAGVPYNEQFF. The CDR3, as DNA: TGTGCCACCTCTCTAGCGGGAGTGCCCTACAATGAGCAGTTCTTC.

This clone was seen a few times. The V call is TRBV18, the J call TRBJ1-1; D gene unclear. Germline CDR1 and CDR2: KGHSH and LQKENI. This CDR3 has 15 amino acids. V was shortened by 2 bases and J by 1 base, with 11 bases between the two germline ends. The CDR3 nucleotides read TGTGCCAGCTCACCAGGGCTTGGCAGGAACACTGAAGCTTTCTTT. Translating gives CASSPGLGRNTEAFF. The full variable domain, rest sourced from reference TRBV18 and TRBJ1-1, is NAGVMQNPRHLVRRRGQEARLRCSPMKGHSHVYWYRQLPEEGLKFMVYLQKENIIDESGMPKERFSAEFPKEGPSILRIQQVVRGDSAAYFCASSPGLGRNTEAFFGQGTRLTVV.

In this sample, this clone is large. The rearrangement links TRBV9 to TRBJ1-1; 10 nucleotides align to TRBD1. From germline, CDR1 is SGDLS and CDR2 YYNGEE. This CDR3 is 16 amino acids long. After removal of 0 bases from V and 4 bases from J, the junction contained 6 bases not matched to a gene. The CDR3 loop reads CASSVGLTGGVTEAFF. The CDR3 DNA follows: TGTGCCAGCAGCGTAGGGTTGACAGGGGGCGTCACTGAAGCTTTCTTT.

The chain recombines TRBV18 with TRBJ1-1, with D maybe TRBD1 (6 bases). In germline, CDR1 is KGHSH, CDR2 LQKENI. The CDR3 sequence is 17 residues long. V was trimmed by 3 bases and J by 1 base, leaving 18 bases between them. CDR3: CASSPGQHRIPNTEAFF. The CDR3 DNA sequence: TGTGCCAGCTCACCCGGACAGCACAGGATCCCGAACACTGAAGCTTTCTTT.

A few counts support this clone. The chain links TRBV6-8 to TRBJ1-2; D possibly corresponds to TRBD1 (5 bases). This CDR3 comprises 15 residues. Trimming pared 7 bases from V and 7 bases from J, leaving 22 bases between. The V gene's germline CDR1 is MNHGY and CDR2 SAAAGT. CDR3 amino acids: CASTRFIEGIGGYTF. DNA for the CDR3: TGTGCCAGCACCCGTTTTATCGAGGGGATCGGTGGCTACACCTTC.

This chain links TRBV6-1 with TRBJ1-1; no clear D gene. The CDR3 contains 16 residues. V was cut by 1 base and J by 0 bases, with 12 bases left in between. Per germline, CDR1 MNHNS and CDR2 SASEGT. The CDR3 protein is CASSEVRVVMNTEAFF. Written as DNA, the CDR3 is TGTGCCAGCAGTGAAGTTAGGGTAGTTATGAACACTGAAGCTTTCTTT.

By frequency in the sample, this clone is large. The V and J genes are TRBV11-3 and TRBJ2-7; D not resolved. The CDR3 totals 15 residues. Germline CDR1 and CDR2: SGHNT and YENEEA. V was cut by 5 bases and J by 4 bases, with 18 bases left in between. The CDR3 DNA sequence: TGTGCCAGCAGCGAGGCCGTCTCCCCCAATTACGAGCAGTACTTC. Translation gives CASSEAVSPNYEQYF.

This clone has at least ten counts. J is TRBJ2-3 and V is TRBV1. TRBV1 is marked as a pseudogene. The CDR3 loop spans 16 amino acids. DNA of the CDR3: TGCGCCAGCAGCTCCACGGCTAGGGCTAGCACAGATACGCAGTATTTT. This codes for CASSSTARASTDTQYF.

V is TRBV7-5 and J is TRBJ1-3. TRBV7-5 is annotated as a pseudogene. The CDR3 length is 15 residues. Here the CDR3 reads CASSYRGSYGNTIYF. In nucleotides, the CDR3 is TGTGCCAGCAGCTATCGGGGATCTTATGGAAACACCATATATTTT.

This clone was seen a single time. The V and J genes are TRBV29-1 and TRBJ1-4, with TRBD1 identical over 8 bases. Germline values: CDR1 SQVTM, CDR2 ANQGSEA. The CDR3 runs 13 residues. V lost 6 bases and J lost 5; bases outside the gene matches: 5. Here the CDR3 reads CSVQGAPNEKLFF. DNA of the CDR3: TGCAGCGTCCAGGGGGCGCCGAATGAAAAACTGTTTTTT.

This clone occurred once. The chain has TRBV14 and TRBJ2-3; no clear D gene. This CDR3 has 12 amino acids. Trimming took off 3 bases at V and 5 bases at J, with 6 bases between the two ends. Germline CDR1 reads SGHDN; CDR2 reads FVKESK. The CDR3 nucleotides are TGTGCCAGCAGCCAGTTGCGAGATACGCAGTATTTT. Translated, it gives CASSQLRDTQYF.

This clone is judged medium-sized. This rearrangement joins TRBV6-8 to TRBJ2-3, with D perhaps matching TRBD1 or TRBD2 (5 bases each). This CDR3 has 12 residues. V shed 6 bases and J shed 1 base, with 5 bases lying between them. In germline, CDR1 is MNHGY, CDR2 SAAAGT. The CDR3 reads CASRGGTDTQYF. The CDR3 DNA is TGTGCCAGCAGGGGGGGCACAGATACGCAGTATTTT.

This clone was counted only a few times. This sequence joins TRBV2 and TRBJ2-5, with 9 nucleotides matching TRBD2. The CDR3 is 15 amino acids. CDR1 SNHLY and CDR2 FYNNEI come from the germline V gene. J was trimmed by 2 bases and V by 4 bases; bases with no gene match: 5. The CDR3 loop is CASSGIAGEQETQYF. In nucleotides, the CDR3 is TGTGCCAGCAGTGGAATAGCGGGGGAACAAGAGACCCAGTACTTC.

In its sample, this clone is medium-sized. Germline is not matched at one junction end, which may reflect a read error. V gene TRBV6-8 combines with J gene TRBJ1-3; a weak D match, TRBD1 (6 bases). Germline CDR1 is MNHGY and CDR2 is SAAAGT. The CDR3 has 13 amino acids. CDR3 protein: CASSLRQGTAGRF. In DNA, the CDR3 is TGTGCCAGCAGTTTACGTCAGGGGACCGCCGGCCGGTTT.

This chain joins TRBV4-1 and TRBJ1-5; tentatively, D is TRBD1 (6 bases). The CDR3 contains 17 residues. CDR1 is MGHRA and CDR2 is YSYEKL in the germline V gene. V dropped 0 bases and J dropped 5 bases, with 17 bases sitting between them. The CDR3 coding sequence is TGCGCCAGCAGCCAAGATCGGAGATTACAGGGCCATCAGCCCCAGCATTTT. Its translation is CASSQDRRLQGHQPQHF.

The chain employs TRBV28 and TRBJ2-4, with 8 bases aligning to TRBD2. This CDR3 has 17 amino acids. Looked up from germline, CDR1 is MDHEN and CDR2 is SYDVKM. With 0 bases clipped from V and 8 bases from J, the junction kept 12 bases outside the gene matches. The CDR3 region is CASSLWSSGSIRDIQYF. The CDR3 nucleotides are TGTGCCAGCAGTTTATGGTCTAGCGGGTCAATACGGGACATTCAGTACTTC.

The count of this clone is one. This chain joins TRBV5-1 and TRBJ2-1; tentatively, D is TRBD1 or TRBD2 (5 bases each). From germline, CDR1 is SGHRS and CDR2 YFSETQ. This CDR3 has 17 amino acids. Trimming pared 4 bases from V and 0 bases from J, leaving 17 bases between. In DNA form, the CDR3 reads TGCGCCAGCAGCCTAGCCGGGACCTTCCCCTCCTACAATGAGCAGTTCTTC. As protein: CASSLAGTFPSYNEQFF.

V and J are TRBV5-1 and TRBJ2-5, with D perhaps TRBD1 (6 bases). This CDR3 comprises 14 residues. Germline CDR1 SGHRS, CDR2 YFSETQ. The V gene lost 3 bases and the J gene lost 2 bases, with 11 bases spanning the gap. The chain's CDR3 is CASSSSDRQETQYF. For the CDR3, the DNA is TGCGCCAGCAGCTCCTCTGACAGGCAAGAGACCCAGTACTTC.

The table lists this clone with a few counts. The rearrangement joins TRBV9 to TRBJ2-3; D may correspond to TRBD1 or TRBD2 (5 bases each). The CDR3 length is 12 residues. Germline V gene lookup returns CDR1 SGDLS and CDR2 YYNGEE. The germline V and J ends were trimmed by 7 bases and 0 bases, with 6 bases remaining between them. The CDR3 DNA follows: TGTGCCAGCGGGGGAAGCACAGATACGCAGTATTTT. The encoded protein is CASGGSTDTQYF.

In its sample, this clone was seen a few times. The J gene is TRBJ1-4, the V gene TRBV7-6; 9 bases match TRBD1. V was clipped by 8 bases and J by 4 bases; unmatched bases: 5. Germline V gene data show CDR1 as SGHVS and CDR2 as FNYEAQ. The CDR3 contains 14 residues. The CDR3: CASGRQGGNEKLFF. CDR3 DNA sequence: TGTGCCAGCGGAAGACAGGGGGGTAATGAAAAACTGTTTTTT.

This clone was seen only a few times. This chain's CDR3 is CATSSSTGDGEKLFF. For the CDR3, the DNA is TGTGCCACCAGCTCCTCGACAGGGGATGGCGAAAAACTGTTTTTT. The chain uses TRBV15 and TRBJ1-4; 8 positions match TRBD1. V shed 5 bases and J 8 bases; nucleotides not matched to a gene: 10. The CDR3 totals 15 residues. Germline CDR1 LNHNV, CDR2 YYDKDF (reference sequence).